The 9 T cell receptor beta chains below come from one sample, sequenced in a study of shared clonotypes between healthy human individuals. Clones were read by immunoSEQ multiplex PCR, and TCRdb kept only the in-frame ones, dropping some. The sample lists roughly 2 million clones, 90% to 97% occurring once. Sequenced: naive CD4+ T cells sorted from blood. Noted subset: CD45RA+ positively selected. These receptors originate from a man younger than 35 in good health.

This chain joins TRBV2 and TRBJ2-7; TRBD1 aligns across 9 bases. The CDR3 totals 15 residues. Germline-derived CDR1 and CDR2 are SNHLY and FYNNEI. J was trimmed by 5 bases and V by 6 bases; bases with no gene match: 11. The CDR3 here is CASSGYTGGIDEQYF. In DNA, the CDR3 is TGTGCCAGCAGCGGATATACAGGGGGCATCGACGAGCAGTACTTC.

The chain links TRBV10-1 to TRBJ2-2, with TRBD2 matching over 7 bases. Germline assignment: CDR1 WNHNN and CDR2 SYGVQD (reference sequence). There are 13 residues in the CDR3. With V trimmed by 3 bases and J by 13 bases, 8 bases remained unmatched. The CDR3 DNA follows: TGCGCCAGCAGTGAACAGCGGGGTCAGGGGCTGTTTTTT. Protein sequence: CASSEQRGQGLFF.

The chain recombines TRBV5-1 with TRBJ1-1, with a weak D call TRBD1 (6 bases). V lost 4 bases and J 5 bases, leaving 15 bases between the germline ends. Germline V CDR1 and CDR2: SGHRS, YFSETQ. The CDR3 has 14 amino acids. CDR3: CASSEQGLGTEAFF. The CDR3 region has the DNA TGCGCCAGCAGCGAACAGGGTTTAGGGACTGAAGCTTTCTTT.

The chain is built from TRBV30 and TRBJ2-5; D is undetermined. From germline, CDR1 is GTSNPN and CDR2 SVGIG (reference sequence). This CDR3 is built from 15 residues. Trimming left V 0 bases short and J 0 bases short, with 11 bases between. The CDR3 loop reads CAWSVPTPNQETQYF. The CDR3 region has the DNA TGTGCCTGGAGTGTACCCACACCAAACCAAGAGACCCAGTACTTC.

J is TRBJ1-1 and V is TRBV19, with D possibly being TRBD1 (5 bases). This CDR3 region has 12 residues. CDR1 and CDR2 from the germline V gene are LNHDA and SQIVND (reference sequence). Trimming pared 6 bases from V and 5 bases from J, leaving 10 bases between. The CDR3 region has the DNA TGTGCCAGTAGAGGGGAAGGAACTGAAGCTTTCTTT. Its protein product is CASRGEGTEAFF.

The J gene is TRBJ2-2, the V gene TRBV2, with D tentatively TRBD2 (7 bases). The CDR3 consists of 16 residues. Between the trimmed V and J ends, which lost 4 bases and 3 bases, there was a span of 15 bases. The V gene's germline CDR1 is SNHLY and CDR2 FYNNEI. The CDR3 loop is CASSGLRGQHTGELFF. CDR3 sequence (DNA): TGTGCCAGCAGTGGTCTGCGGGGGCAACACACCGGGGAGCTGTTTTTT.

This chain connects TRBV2 to TRBJ1-3; tentatively, D is TRBD1 (6 bases). Between the trimmed V and J ends, which lost 0 bases and 0 bases, there was a span of 9 bases. CDR1 SNHLY and CDR2 FYNNEI come from the germline V gene. This CDR3 spans 16 amino acids. CDR3 nucleotide sequence: TGTGCCAGCAGTGAAGCTTCGACAGGCTCTGGAAACACCATATATTTT. The encoded protein is CASSEASTGSGNTIYF.

This rearrangement joins TRBV5-1 to TRBJ2-7; D may be TRBD1 or TRBD2 (5 bases each). Trimming took 1 base from V and 2 from J, leaving 13 bases between them. CDR1 and CDR2 from the germline V gene are SGHRS and YFSETQ. The CDR3 runs to 15 residues. CDR3 in DNA: TGCGCCAGCAGCTTGTCCGGGGCCTTCACCTACGAGCAGTACTTC. Translated, it gives CASSLSGAFTYEQYF.

The rearrangement links TRBV7-8 to TRBJ1-6, with D possibly TRBD1 on 6 matching bases. The CDR3 has 14 residues. With 5 bases removed from V and 10 bases from J, the gap between germline ends came to 15 bases. The germline gives CDR1 SGHVS, CDR2 FQNEAQ. The DNA of the CDR3 is TGTGCCAGCAGCGAGCAGGGGTTCCAATCACCCCTCCACTTT. As protein: CASSEQGFQSPLHF.